One sample yielded the 28 T cell receptor beta chains listed below, sequenced in a study of CD4 T cells in relation to SARS-CoV-2 and coronaviruses. Generated by immunoSEQ multiplex PCR, the TCRdb table keeps only in-frame clones and is missing some. The sample has approximately 43,000 clones; around 82% are singletons. Their cognate antigens are unknown. Sequencing was carried out using naive CD4+ T cells from PBMCs, cultured in vitro. The subset denotes: naive CD4+ T cells isolated by negative enrichment. The source of these receptors is an adult with COVID-19.

This clone was counted only a few times. The rearrangement links TRBV7-8 to TRBJ2-1; 7 positions match TRBD2. The ends lost 6 bases at V and 7 bases at J; junction bases unmatched: 9. This CDR3 is 14 amino acids long. CDR1 is SGHVS, CDR2 FQNEAQ, per germline. The CDR3 loop reads CASRLVGTTNEQFF. DNA of the CDR3: TGTGCCAGCAGGCTGGTGGGGACTACTAATGAGCAGTTCTTC.

The chain carries TRBV21-1 and TRBJ1-2. TRBV21-1 is termed a pseudogene. The CDR3 sequence is 14 residues long. The CDR3 reads CASSTRPARGGYTF. DNA for the CDR3: TGTGCCAGCAGCACCCGCCCAGCCCGCGGTGGCTACACCTTC.

The V gene is TRBV5-6, the J gene TRBJ2-3; 8 bases fit TRBD2. Germline-derived CDR1 and CDR2 are SGHDT and YYEEEE. J gave up 4 bases and V 4 bases, and 11 bases lay outside the gene matches. The CDR3 has 16 residues. This chain's CDR3 is CASSGGSGRSADTQYF. The CDR3 bases are TGTGCCAGCAGCGGGGGGAGCGGGAGATCGGCAGATACGCAGTATTTT.

The chain joins TRBV20-1 to TRBJ1-1; D remains ambiguous. Germline assignment: CDR1 DFQATT and CDR2 SNEGSKA (reference sequence). V was cut by 2 bases and J by 2 bases, with 3 bases left in between. This CDR3 is 11 amino acids long. CDR3 loop: CSARRNTEAFF. CDR3 sequence (DNA): TGCAGTGCTAGACGAAACACTGAAGCTTTCTTT.

This chain connects TRBV6-5 to TRBJ2-3, with 14 bases identical to TRBD2. The CDR3 runs to 15 residues. Germline V lookup: CDR1 MNHEY, CDR2 SVGAGI. Trimming took 8 bases from V and 4 from J; bases not matched to a gene: 5. The CDR3 DNA reads as TGTGCCAGCGGGGGACTAGCGGGAGTCCCAGATACGCAGTATTTT. Its protein is CASGGLAGVPDTQYF.

The rearrangement links TRBV7-2 to TRBJ2-2; 9 bases line up with TRBD2. This CDR3 has 17 residues. Germline V gene lookup returns CDR1 SGHTA and CDR2 FQGNSA. V lost 2 bases and J lost 5; bases outside the gene matches: 9. CDR3 residues: CASSLFFLAGGTGELFF. The CDR3 bases are TGTGCCAGCAGCTTATTTTTTTTGGCGGGAGGGACCGGGGAGCTGTTTTTT.

A few counts support this clone. V gene TRBV2 combines with J gene TRBJ2-7; D perhaps matches TRBD1 (6 bases). The V and J ends lost 0 bases and 9 bases respectively, with 6 bases between them. Looked up from germline, CDR1 is SNHLY and CDR2 is FYNNEI. This CDR3 is 11 amino acids long. CDR3 sequence reads: CASSEAGAQYF. CDR3 DNA sequence: TGTGCCAGCAGTGAAGCGGGGGCGCAGTACTTC.

The table lists this clone with a few counts. The chain couples TRBV28 to TRBJ1-2; D is ambiguous. CDR1 is MDHEN and CDR2 is SYDVKM in the germline V gene. Deletions cut 7 bases from V and 4 bases from J, with 13 bases between. The length of the CDR3 is 13 residues. The CDR3 coding sequence is TGTGCCAGCACCCCTGGCGGGTTCTATGGCTACACCTTC. It encodes CASTPGGFYGYTF.

This clone has just one count. The chain has TRBV19 and TRBJ2-5, with D possibly being TRBD1 (6 bases). The CDR3 spans 14 residues. V gave up 4 bases and J gave up 5 bases, with 14 bases separating them. Germline V CDR1 and CDR2: LNHDA, SQIVND (reference sequence). CDR3 nucleotide sequence: TGTGCCAGTAGTAGTACAGGGCTTAAGGAGACCCAGTACTTC. Translating it yields CASSSTGLKETQYF.

The chain is built from TRBV7-9 and TRBJ2-7, with D unclear. Germline assignment: CDR1 SEHNR and CDR2 FQNEAQ (reference sequence). V lost 5 bases and J lost 5, with 10 bases in between. The CDR3 sequence is 12 residues long. In nucleotides, the CDR3 is TGTGCCAGCAGCCCCACTATCGACGAGCAGTACTTC. Protein sequence: CASSPTIDEQYF. Full variable domain (outside the CDR3, taken from reference TRBV7-9 and TRBJ2-7): DTGVSQNPRHKITKRGQNVTFRCDPISEHNRLYWYRQTLGQGPEFLTYFQNEAQLEKSRLLSDRFSAERPKGSFSTLEIQRTEQGDSAMYLCASSPTIDEQYFGPGTRLTVT.

This clone came up a few times. The rearrangement links TRBV24-1 to TRBJ2-5; either TRBD1 or TRBD2 may fit D (5 bases each). Trimming cost V 4 bases and J 5 bases, with 16 bases left between them. Germline CDR1 KGHDR, CDR2 SFDVKD. CDR3 length: 15 amino acids. In DNA, the CDR3 is TGTGCCACCAGTGACCGGGGCCCCCCTGGGGAGACCCAGTACTTC. This encodes CATSDRGPPGETQYF.

The gene calls are TRBV19 and TRBJ2-7; TRBD1 is a possible D gene (5 bases). The germline V and J ends were trimmed by 0 bases and 6 bases, with 15 bases remaining between them. This CDR3 is built from 15 residues. In germline, CDR1 is LNHDA, CDR2 SQIVND (reference sequence). The CDR3 region is CASSIDTRRGVEQYF. In DNA form, the CDR3 reads TGTGCCAGTAGTATAGATACGCGAAGGGGCGTCGAGCAGTACTTC.

The chain has TRBV4-1 and TRBJ2-3; TRBD2 matches at 13 bases. Looked up from germline, CDR1 is MGHRA and CDR2 is YSYEKL. J lost 0 bases, V lost 1 base, and 10 bases had no gene match. This CDR3 has 20 residues. For the CDR3, the DNA is TGCGCCAGCAGCCAAGTTTCGGGACTAGCGGGGACATTTAGCACAGATACGCAGTATTTT. Its protein is CASSQVSGLAGTFSTDTQYF.

V gene TRBV7-8 combines with J gene TRBJ2-1, with D possibly TRBD1 on 5 matching bases. CDR3 length equals 16 residues. Germline V lookup: CDR1 SGHVS, CDR2 FQNEAQ. Trimming cost V 1 base and J 6 bases, with 16 bases left between them. Here the CDR3 DNA reads TGTGCCAGCAGCTTAGTAGGCCAGGGAACGGGCAATGAGCAGTTCTTC. This encodes CASSLVGQGTGNEQFF.

This rearrangement joins TRBV9 to TRBJ2-5; possible D gene TRBD2, 5 bases. The CDR3 runs 16 residues. Germline CDR1 and CDR2: SGDLS and YYNGEE. The germline V and J ends were trimmed by 0 bases and 5 bases, with 17 bases remaining between them. In DNA, the CDR3 is TGTGCCAGCAGCGTAGAGGGTGGTGCGGGTGGGGAGACCCAGTACTTC. Translating it yields CASSVEGGAGGETQYF.

J is TRBJ2-6 and V is TRBV6-1; D may be TRBD1 (6 bases). This CDR3 contains 18 residues. Germline V lookup: CDR1 MNHNS, CDR2 SASEGT. V lost 1 base and J lost 0, with 13 bases in between. The CDR3 nucleotides are TGTGCCAGCAGTGAAGACGAGACAGGTATCTCTGGGGCCAACGTCCTGACTTTC. Translated: CASSEDETGISGANVLTF.

This chain joins TRBV6-4 and TRBJ2-1, with unresolved D. Germline values: CDR1 MRHNA, CDR2 SNTAGT. The CDR3 is 13 residues long. Trimming stripped 6 bases from V and 8 bases from J, with 14 bases between. CDR3 sequence (DNA): TGTGCCAGCAGCCAAACTTCCGGGTATGAGCAGTTCTTC. Translation: CASSQTSGYEQFF.

The chain combines TRBV14 with TRBJ2-5; D may be TRBD1 or TRBD2 (6 bases each). This CDR3 is built from 16 residues. The ends were cut back, 4 bases at V and 1 base at J, with 16 bases in the middle. The germline CDR1 and CDR2 sequences are SGHDN and FVKESK. The CDR3 here is CASSRGTLKLQETQYF. The CDR3 DNA reads as TGTGCCAGCAGCCGCGGGACACTTAAACTCCAAGAGACCCAGTACTTC.

This clone was observed a handful of times. The V call is TRBV28, the J call TRBJ1-5; possible D gene TRBD1, 6 bases. The CDR3 has 16 residues. Germline V gene data show CDR1 as MDHEN and CDR2 as SYDVKM. V dropped 6 bases and J dropped 1 base, with 16 bases sitting between them. CDR3 loop: CASSRTGITSNQPQHF. The CDR3, as DNA: TGTGCCAGCAGCAGAACAGGGATTACGAGCAATCAGCCCCAGCATTTT.

This clone has only one observation. V gene TRBV7-3 combines with J gene TRBJ2-1, with TRBD1 matching 7 bases. This CDR3 is built from 14 residues. Germline V lookup: CDR1 SGHTA, CDR2 FQGTGA. V shed 5 bases and J 8 bases; nucleotides not matched to a gene: 9. Written as DNA, the CDR3 is TGTGCCAGCAGCAGAACAGGGGTCAAGGATGAGCAGTTCTTC. It encodes CASSRTGVKDEQFF.

The J gene is TRBJ1-1, the V gene TRBV27; D gene uncertain. This CDR3 spans 15 amino acids. Germline CDR1 is MNHEY and CDR2 is SMNVEV (reference sequence). V lost 5 bases and J 4 bases, leaving 17 bases between the germline ends. DNA of the CDR3: TGTGCCAGCAGTCCACGACGGGAGTTGAGCACTGAAGCTTTCTTT. Translation gives CASSPRRELSTEAFF.

This clone was found once. The J gene is TRBJ2-5, the V gene TRBV28; tentatively, D is TRBD2 (6 bases). The CDR3 runs to 16 residues. V was shortened by 5 bases and J by 6 bases, with 22 bases between the two germline ends. Per germline, CDR1 MDHEN and CDR2 SYDVKM. CDR3 DNA: TGTGCCAGCAGTAACCTCGGGACCGCCGGGGGTAAGACCCAGTACTTC. This encodes CASSNLGTAGGKTQYF.

V gene TRBV5-1 combines with J gene TRBJ1-1, with unresolved D. The CDR3 is 13 amino acids. Germline V gene lookup returns CDR1 SGHRS and CDR2 YFSETQ. Trimming took off 3 bases at V and 6 bases at J, with 12 bases between the two ends. CDR3 coding DNA: TGCGCCAGCAGCTCACCAAGCCTCTCTGAAGCTTTCTTT. Encoded protein: CASSSPSLSEAFF.

J is TRBJ2-3 and V is TRBV11-3, with 7 bases that match TRBD1. J gave up 4 bases and V 5 bases, and 3 bases lay outside the gene matches. Germline CDR1 SGHNT, CDR2 YENEEA. The CDR3 consists of 13 residues. The CDR3 loop reads CASSHQGADTQYF. CDR3 sequence (DNA): TGTGCCAGCAGCCATCAGGGGGCAGATACGCAGTATTTT.

This clone came up a few times. The CDR3 spells CAIGTDNQPQHF. The DNA of the CDR3 is TGTGCCATTGGGACCGACAATCAGCCCCAGCATTTT. The rearrangement links TRBV10-3 to TRBJ1-5, with D perhaps TRBD1 (5 bases). The CDR3 contains 12 residues. Trimming took off 9 bases at V and 3 bases at J, with 9 bases between the two ends. CDR1 is ENHRY, CDR2 SYGVKD, per germline.

The chain combines TRBV7-2 with TRBJ1-2; D gene uncertain. The CDR3 totals 15 residues. Deletions cut 6 bases from V and 1 base from J, with 15 bases between. Germline lookup yields CDR1 SGHTA and CDR2 FQGNSA. CDR3 region: CASRLHSGVNYGYTF. The CDR3 DNA reads TGTGCCAGCAGACTACACTCAGGAGTTAACTATGGCTACACCTTC.

The chain uses TRBV7-2 and TRBJ2-5; maybe TRBD2 (6 bases). The CDR3 contains 15 residues. Germline V gives CDR1 SGHTA, CDR2 FQGNSA. V lost 4 bases and J lost 5, with 17 bases in between. CDR3 nucleotides: TGTGCCAGCAGCTCCCGTTGGGAGGACCGGGAGACCCAGTACTTC. Amino acids: CASSSRWEDRETQYF.

Only a few counts were recorded for this clone. The rearrangement joins TRBV7-2 to TRBJ2-2; no reliable D call. CDR3 length: 12 amino acids. Germline V gene sequence: CDR1 SGHTA, CDR2 FQGNSA. Trimming took off 5 bases at V and 7 bases at J, with 8 bases between the two ends. The CDR3 DNA follows: TGTGCCAGCAGCCCACGGCGCGGGGAGCTGTTTTTT. Its protein is CASSPRRGELFF.